The sequence of this T cell receptor beta chain was determined in a study of metastatic and nonmetastatic thyroid tumors. MiXCR was used by TCRdb to re-call the PCR reads. Of tens of thousands of clones in the sample, 12% were seen once. Patients were all untreated before their thyroid surgery. Germline CDR1 reads LNHDA; CDR2 reads SQIVND (reference sequence). This CDR3 comprises 13 residues. The junction had 4 bases not matched to a gene; V was cut back by 5 bases and J by 6 bases. In this sample, this clone turned up many times. The TCR was taken from a male donor with papillary thyroid cancer or a benign thyroid nodule (not recorded which). Some clones in this sample may be carry-over from other donors' samples. The sample taken for sequencing was blood. J is TRBJ1-1 and V is TRBV19, with 9 bases fitting TRBD1. The CDR3 protein is CASSLDRGPEAFF. In nucleotides, the CDR3 is TGTGCCAGTAGTTTGGACAGGGGTCCTGAAGCTTTCTTT.